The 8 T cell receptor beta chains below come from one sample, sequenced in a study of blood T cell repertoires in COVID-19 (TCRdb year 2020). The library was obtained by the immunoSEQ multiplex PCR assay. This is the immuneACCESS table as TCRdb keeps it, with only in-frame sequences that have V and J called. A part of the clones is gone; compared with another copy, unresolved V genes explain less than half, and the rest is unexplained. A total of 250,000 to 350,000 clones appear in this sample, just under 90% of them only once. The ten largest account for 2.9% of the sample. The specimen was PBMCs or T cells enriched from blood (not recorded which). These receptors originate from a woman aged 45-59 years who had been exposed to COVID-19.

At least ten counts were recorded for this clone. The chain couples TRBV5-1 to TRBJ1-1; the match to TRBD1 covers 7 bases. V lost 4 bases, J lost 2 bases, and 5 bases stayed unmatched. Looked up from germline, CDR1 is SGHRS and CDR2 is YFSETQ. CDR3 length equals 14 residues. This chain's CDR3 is CASSPDRSNTEAFF. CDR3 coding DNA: TGCGCCAGCAGCCCGGACAGGTCAAACACTGAAGCTTTCTTT.

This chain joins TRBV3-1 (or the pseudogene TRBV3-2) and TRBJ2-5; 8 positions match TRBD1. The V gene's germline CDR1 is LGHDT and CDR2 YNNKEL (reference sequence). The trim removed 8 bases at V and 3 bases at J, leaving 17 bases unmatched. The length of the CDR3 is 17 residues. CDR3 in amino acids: CASQNSAGTGEEETQYF. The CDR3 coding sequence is TGTGCCAGCCAGAACTCCGCCGGGACAGGAGAAGAAGAGACCCAGTACTTC.

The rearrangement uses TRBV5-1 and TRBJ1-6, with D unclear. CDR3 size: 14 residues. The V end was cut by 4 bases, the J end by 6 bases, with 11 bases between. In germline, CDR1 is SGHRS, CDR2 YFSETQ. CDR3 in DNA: TGCGCCAGCAGCGTTGACATCCTTAATTCACCCCTCCACTTT. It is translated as CASSVDILNSPLHF.

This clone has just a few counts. The CDR3 here is CASSFLVATGELFF. The CDR3 DNA sequence: TGTGCCAGCAGTTTTCTAGTCGCCACCGGGGAGCTGTTTTTT. The rearrangement links TRBV27 to TRBJ2-2; D gene uncertain. Germline V gives CDR1 MNHEY, CDR2 SMNVEV (reference sequence). Trimming took off 3 bases at V and 4 bases at J, with 9 bases between the two ends. This CDR3 contains 14 residues.

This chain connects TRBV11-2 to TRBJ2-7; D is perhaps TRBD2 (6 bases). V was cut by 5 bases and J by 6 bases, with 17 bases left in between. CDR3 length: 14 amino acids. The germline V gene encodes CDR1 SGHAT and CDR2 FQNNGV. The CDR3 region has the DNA TGTGCCAGCAGCACCCTCGGGGGAATCCTCGAGCAGTACTTC. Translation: CASSTLGGILEQYF.

DNA of the CDR3: TGTGCCAGCAGTTTAGGGCAGATCTATGGCTACACCTTC. Its protein is CASSLGQIYGYTF. The genes are TRBV12-3 or TRBV12-4 and TRBJ1-2; D uncertain. This CDR3 spans 13 amino acids. With 1 base removed from V and 4 bases from J, the gap between germline ends came to 7 bases.

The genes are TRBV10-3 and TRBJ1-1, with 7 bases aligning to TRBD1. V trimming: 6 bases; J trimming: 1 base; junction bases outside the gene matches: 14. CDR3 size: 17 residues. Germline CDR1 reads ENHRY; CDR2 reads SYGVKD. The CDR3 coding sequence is TGTGCCATCAGCGCTCCCGACAGGGATTTTTGGAACACTGAAGCTTTCTTT. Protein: CAISAPDRDFWNTEAFF.

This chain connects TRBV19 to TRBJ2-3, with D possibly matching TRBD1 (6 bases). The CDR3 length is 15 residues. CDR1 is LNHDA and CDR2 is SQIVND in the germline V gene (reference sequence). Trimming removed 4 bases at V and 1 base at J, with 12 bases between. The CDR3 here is CASSKTGERTDTQYF. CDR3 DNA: TGTGCCAGTAGTAAGACAGGAGAGCGCACAGATACGCAGTATTTT.